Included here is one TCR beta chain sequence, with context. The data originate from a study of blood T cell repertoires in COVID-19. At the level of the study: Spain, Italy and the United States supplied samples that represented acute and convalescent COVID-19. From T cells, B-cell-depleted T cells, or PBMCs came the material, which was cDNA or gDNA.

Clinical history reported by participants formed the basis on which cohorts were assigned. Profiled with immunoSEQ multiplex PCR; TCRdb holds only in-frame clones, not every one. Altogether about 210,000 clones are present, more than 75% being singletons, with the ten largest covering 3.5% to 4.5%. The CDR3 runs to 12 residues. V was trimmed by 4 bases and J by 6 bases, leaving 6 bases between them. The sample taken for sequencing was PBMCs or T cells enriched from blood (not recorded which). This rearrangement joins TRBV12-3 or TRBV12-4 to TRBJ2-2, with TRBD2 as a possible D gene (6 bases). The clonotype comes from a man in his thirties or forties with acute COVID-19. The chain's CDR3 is CASSSSAGELFF. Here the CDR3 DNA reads TGTGCCAGCAGTTCTAGCGCCGGGGAGCTGTTTTTT.